This is a list of T cell receptor beta chains from one sample in a study of CD8 T cells in Susac syndrome. TCRdb reprocessed the immunoSEQ multiplex PCR reads via MiXCR and lists one record per CDR3 protein. The table records 150,000 or so distinct CDR3 sequences, around 96% of them present only once. Sequencing was done on a sample of CD8+ T cells from PBMCs. These receptors were taken from a human donor with multiple sclerosis. Each CDR3 is given with its conserved first and last residue. The order of the fields is clone size, D gene, J gene, V gene, CDR3 DNA, CDR3 protein. The D gene is left open where the match is weak. Not every row has a clone size; where given, it reads once, few, many or a size class.

- | TRBD1 | TRBJ2-3 | TRBV19 | TGTGCCAGTAGTCCAGAGAGGACAGGGTGGGCAGATACGCAGTATTTT | CASSPERTGWADTQYF
- | - | TRBJ2-1 | TRBV2 | TGTGCCAGCGGGGATCAGCAGTTCTTC | CASGDQQFF
- | - | TRBJ1-1 | TRBV13 | TGTGCCAGCGACGGGATGACTGAAGCTTTCTTT | CASDGMTEAFF
- | - | TRBJ1-3 | TRBV9 | TGTGCCAGCAGCGAAAATCACTCTGGAAACACCATATATTTT | CASSENHSGNTIYF
- | - | TRBJ1-4 | TRBV7-9 | TGTGCCAGCAGCTTAAGAGCGAAGGGGGATGAAAAACTGTTTTTT | CASSLRAKGDEKLFF
- | - | TRBJ1-4 | TRBV27 | TGTGCCAGCAGAGGGCCAATTATGAAGCTGTTTTTT | CASRGPIMKLFF
- | - | TRBJ1-6 | TRBV30 | TGTGCCGGGGTTTTTTCGCGGGGAACCCTCCACTTT | CAGVFSRGTLHF
once | TRBD2 | TRBJ2-3 | TRBV20-1 | TGCAGTGCTATCCCCGTTCTAGCGGGGGGGCGGTTGTCAGATACGCAGTATTTT | CSAIPVLAGGRLSDTQYF
- | TRBD2 | TRBJ2-7 | TRBV13 | TGTGCCAGCAGTTTAGGACGGGGGGACTCCTACGAGCAGTACTTC | CASSLGRGDSYEQYF
- | TRBD1 | TRBJ2-5 | TRBV4-2 | TGTGCCAGCAGCTTGCCCCGACAGGGGGCAAAGGAGACCCAGTACTTC | CASSLPRQGAKETQYF
once | - | TRBJ2-1 | TRBV30 | TGTGCCTGGAGTGTCGGGACCGAGCAGTTCTTC | CAWSVGTEQFF
- | TRBD1 | TRBJ2-7 | TRBV28 | TGTGCCAGTGAAATCAGGACAGGGACCCTCCACGAGCAGTACTTC | CASEIRTGTLHEQYF
- | - | TRBJ2-7 | TRBV7-9 | TGTGCCAGCAGCTCTCGGGAGCGTAGCTCCTACGAGCAGTACTTC | CASSSRERSSYEQYF
- | - | TRBJ2-2 | TRBV7-9 | TGTGCCAGCAGAATCACCGGGGAGCTGTTTTTT | CASRITGELFF
- | TRBD1 | TRBJ1-2 | TRBV19 | TGTGCCAGTAGTATAGACCACAACAGGGGCTACCTCTATGGCTACACCTTC | CASSIDHNRGYLYGYTF
- | - | TRBJ2-7 | TRBV30 | TGTGCCGCGGACAGAAGCTCCTACGAGCAGTACTTC | CAADRSSYEQYF
- | - | TRBJ2-3 | TRBV30 | TGTGCCTGGGCCCCCACGCCGAGGGATACGCAGTATTTT | CAWAPTPRDTQYF
- | - | TRBJ1-2 | TRBV11-2 | TGTGCCAGCAGCCGTCGTGACAGTCTCTATGGCTACACCTTC | CASSRRDSLYGYTF
- | - | TRBJ1-2 | TRBV27 | TGTGCCAGCAGAGAAGGCGTAGGGGGGGCGCATGGCTACACCTTC | CASREGVGGAHGYTF
- | - | TRBJ1-6 | TRBV28 | TGTGCCAGCAGTGTCGATTCACCCCTCCACTTT | CASSVDSPLHF
- | - | TRBJ1-1 | TRBV9 | TGTGCCAGCAGCGTAGAAGACAACACTGAAGCTTTCTTT | CASSVEDNTEAFF
- | - | TRBJ2-7 | TRBV28 | TGTGCCAGCAGTTCCTCGGACGGTAGCTCCTACGAGCAGTACTTC | CASSSSDGSSYEQYF
- | - | TRBJ1-1 | TRBV12-5 | TGTGCTAGTGGTCGGTCGACAGAGACTGAAGCTTTCTTT | CASGRSTETEAFF
- | - | TRBJ2-3 | TRBV9 | TGTGCCAGCAGCGTGGCGGGGACCAACCGCCGCACAGATACGCAGTATTTT | CASSVAGTNRRTDTQYF
once | - | TRBJ2-5 | TRBV15 | TGTGCCACCAGCCGCGATCGCGCCTTACGGGAGACCCAGTACTTC | CATSRDRALRETQYF
- | TRBD1 | TRBJ1-1 | TRBV30 | TGTGCCTGGAGCCCACCTGACAGGGTGTTGACTGAAGCTTTCTTT | CAWSPPDRVLTEAFF
- | TRBD1 | TRBJ2-7 | TRBV4-1 | TGCGCCAGCAGCACGGACAGGGGGACCGAGCAGTACTTC | CASSTDRGTEQYF
- | - | TRBJ1-2 | TRBV7-9 | TGTGCCAGCAGCGATCCTGGGACAAGGGGGTATGGCTACACCTTC | CASSDPGTRGYGYTF
- | TRBD2 | TRBJ2-7 | TRBV7-9 | TGTGCCAGCAGCTCCACGGGGGGGAGCTCCTACGAGCAGTACTTC | CASSSTGGSSYEQYF